Detailed here is one TCR beta chain. This specimen belongs to a study of shared clonotypes between healthy human individuals. As for the study in general: The study enrolled a couple of women and a few men aged 18 to 49.

V lost 3 bases to trimming and J lost 0 bases, with 8 bases between them. The CDR3 has 15 residues. Germline CDR1 reads MDHEN; CDR2 reads SYDVKM. Using immunoSEQ multiplex PCR, the repertoire was profiled, and TCRdb retains in-frame clones only, with some absent. Of some 1,900,000 clones in the sample, about 95% were seen once. Naive CD8 cells lacked CD45RO, underwent positive selection for CCR7 and left out terminally differentiated effector memory CD45RA+ cells. The donors were adults (healthy and HIV-negative) with no recent acute infections or vaccinations. The clonotype was recovered from a man aged 18 to 30 in good health. The sample was naive CD8+ T cells sorted from blood. The chain combines TRBV28 with TRBJ1-4; D is uncertain. This CDR3 is CASSFPAATNEKLFF. In DNA form, the CDR3 reads TGTGCCAGCAGTTTCCCAGCGGCAACTAATGAAAAACTGTTTTTT. Drawing the rest from reference TRBV28 and TRBJ1-4, the complete variable domain is DVKVTQSSRYLVKRTGEKVFLECVQDMDHENMFWYRQDPGLGLRLIYFSYDVKMKEKGDIPEGYSVSREKKERFSLILESASTNQTSMYLCASSFPAATNEKLFFGSGTQLSVL.